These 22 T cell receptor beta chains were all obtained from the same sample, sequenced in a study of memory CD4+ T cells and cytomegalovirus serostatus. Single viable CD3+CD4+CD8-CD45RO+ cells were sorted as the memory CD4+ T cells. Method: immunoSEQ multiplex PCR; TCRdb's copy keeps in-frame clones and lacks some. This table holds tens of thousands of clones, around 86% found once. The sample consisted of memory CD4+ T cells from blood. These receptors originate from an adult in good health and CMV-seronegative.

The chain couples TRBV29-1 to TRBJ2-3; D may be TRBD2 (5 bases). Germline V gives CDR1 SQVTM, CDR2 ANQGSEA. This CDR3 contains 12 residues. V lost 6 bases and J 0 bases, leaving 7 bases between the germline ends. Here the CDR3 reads CSVDYSTDTQYF. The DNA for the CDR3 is TGCAGCGTAGACTACAGCACAGATACGCAGTATTTT.

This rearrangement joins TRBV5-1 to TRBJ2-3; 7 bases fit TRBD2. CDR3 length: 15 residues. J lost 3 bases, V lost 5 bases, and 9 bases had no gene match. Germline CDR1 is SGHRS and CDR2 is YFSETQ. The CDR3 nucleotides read TGCGCCAGCAGGCGTGAGGGAGGGCCAACAGATACGCAGTATTTT. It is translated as CASRREGGPTDTQYF.

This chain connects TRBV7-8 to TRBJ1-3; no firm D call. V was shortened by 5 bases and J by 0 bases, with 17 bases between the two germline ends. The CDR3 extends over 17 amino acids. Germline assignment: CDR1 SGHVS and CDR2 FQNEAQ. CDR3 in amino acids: CASSRPVTVNSGNTIYF. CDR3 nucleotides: TGTGCCAGCAGCCGACCAGTGACGGTCAACTCTGGAAACACCATATATTTT.

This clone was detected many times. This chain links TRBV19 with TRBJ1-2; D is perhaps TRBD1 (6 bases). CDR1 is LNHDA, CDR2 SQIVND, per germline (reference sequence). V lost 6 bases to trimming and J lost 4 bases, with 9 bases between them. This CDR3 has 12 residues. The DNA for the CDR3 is TGTGCCAGTAGGATACAGGGCTATGGCTACACCTTC. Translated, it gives CASRIQGYGYTF. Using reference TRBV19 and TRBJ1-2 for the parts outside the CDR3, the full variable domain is DGGITQSPKYLFRKEGQNVTLSCEQNLNHDAMYWYRQDPGQGLRLIYYSQIVNDFQKGDIAEGYSVSREKKESFPLTVTSAQKNPTAFYLCASRIQGYGYTFGSGTRLTVV.

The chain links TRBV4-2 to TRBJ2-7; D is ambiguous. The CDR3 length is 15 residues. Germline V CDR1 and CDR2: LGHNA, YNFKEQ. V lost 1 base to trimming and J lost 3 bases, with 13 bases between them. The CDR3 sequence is CASSQARFSYYEQYF. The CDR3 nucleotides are TGTGCCAGCAGCCAAGCGCGTTTTAGTTACTACGAGCAGTACTTC.

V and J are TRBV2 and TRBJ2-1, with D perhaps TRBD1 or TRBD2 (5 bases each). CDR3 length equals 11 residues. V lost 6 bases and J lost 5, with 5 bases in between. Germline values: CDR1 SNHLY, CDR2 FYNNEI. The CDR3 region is CASRGHNEQFF. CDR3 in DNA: TGTGCCAGCAGGGGACACAATGAGCAGTTCTTC.

In DNA form, the CDR3 reads TGTGCCAGCAGCTTTCCCAGGGATTATTATGGCTACACCTTC. Protein sequence: CASSFPRDYYGYTF. The chain is built from TRBV5-8 and TRBJ1-2; D might be TRBD1 (5 bases). The CDR3 is 14 amino acids. The V and J ends lost 2 bases and 5 bases respectively, with 13 bases between them. Germline CDR1 reads SGHTS; CDR2 reads YDEGEE.

The CDR3 nucleotides are TGTGCCAGCAGCCCCCCGAGGGGGAGCTCCTACAATGAGCAGTTCTTC. Its translation is CASSPPRGSSYNEQFF. The V call is TRBV7-9, the J call TRBJ2-1; possible D gene TRBD1, 6 bases. The CDR3 sequence is 16 residues long. Looked up from germline, CDR1 is SEHNR and CDR2 is FQNEAQ (reference sequence). Trimming took off 5 bases at V and 0 bases at J, with 14 bases between the two ends.

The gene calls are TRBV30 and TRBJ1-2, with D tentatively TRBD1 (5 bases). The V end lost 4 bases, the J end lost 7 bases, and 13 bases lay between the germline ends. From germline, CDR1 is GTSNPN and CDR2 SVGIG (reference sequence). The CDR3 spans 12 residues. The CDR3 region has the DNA TGTGCCTGGACCATCCCGGGGACTGGCTACACCTTC. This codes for CAWTIPGTGYTF.

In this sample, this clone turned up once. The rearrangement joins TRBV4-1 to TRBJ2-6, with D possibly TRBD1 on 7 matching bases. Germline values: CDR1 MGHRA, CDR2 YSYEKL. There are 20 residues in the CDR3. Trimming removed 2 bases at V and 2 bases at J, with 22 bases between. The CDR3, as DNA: TGCGCCAGCAGCCAATCCAGGGGGGATCGATTCGCAACTGGGGCCAACGTCCTGACTTTC. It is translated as CASSQSRGDRFATGANVLTF.

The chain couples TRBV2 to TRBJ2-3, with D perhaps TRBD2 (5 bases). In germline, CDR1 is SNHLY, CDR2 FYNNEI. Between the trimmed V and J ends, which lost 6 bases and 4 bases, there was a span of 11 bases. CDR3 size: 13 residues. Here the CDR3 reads CASSVTRADTQYF. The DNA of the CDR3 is TGTGCCAGCAGCGTCACTAGGGCAGATACGCAGTATTTT. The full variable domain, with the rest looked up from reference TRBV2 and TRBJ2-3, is EPEVTQTPSHQVTQMGQEVILRCVPISNHLYFYWYRQILGQKVEFLVSFYNNEISEKSEIFDDQFSVERPDGSNFTLKIRSTKLEDSAMYFCASSVTRADTQYFGPGTRLTVL.

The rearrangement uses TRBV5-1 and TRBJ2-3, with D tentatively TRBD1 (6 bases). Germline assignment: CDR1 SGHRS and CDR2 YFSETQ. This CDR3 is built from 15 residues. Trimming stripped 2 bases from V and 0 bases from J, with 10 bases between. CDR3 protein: CASSFGRGSTDTQYF. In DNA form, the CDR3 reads TGCGCCAGCAGCTTCGGCAGGGGAAGCACAGATACGCAGTATTTT.

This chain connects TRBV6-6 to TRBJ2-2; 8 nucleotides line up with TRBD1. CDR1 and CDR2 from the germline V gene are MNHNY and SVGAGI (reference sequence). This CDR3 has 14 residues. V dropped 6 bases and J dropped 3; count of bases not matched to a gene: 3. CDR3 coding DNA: TGTGCCAGCAGACCGGGACAGGACACCGGGGAGCTGTTTTTT. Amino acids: CASRPGQDTGELFF.

The CDR3 DNA sequence: TGTGCCAGCACGGCAGGGATGTCCGGGGAGCTGTTTTTT. Translation gives CASTAGMSGELFF. The V call is TRBV25-1, the J call TRBJ2-2; weak D call: TRBD1 (5 bases). V lost 7 bases and J 6 bases, leaving 12 bases between the germline ends. Germline V CDR1 and CDR2: MGHDK, SYGVNS. The CDR3 is 13 amino acids.

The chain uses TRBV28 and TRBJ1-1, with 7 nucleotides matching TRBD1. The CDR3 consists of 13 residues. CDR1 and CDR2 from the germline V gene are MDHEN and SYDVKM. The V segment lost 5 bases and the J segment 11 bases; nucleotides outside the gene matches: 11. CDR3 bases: TGTGCCAGCAGTCCACCCCTACAGGGGTCGGCTTTCTTT. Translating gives CASSPPLQGSAFF.

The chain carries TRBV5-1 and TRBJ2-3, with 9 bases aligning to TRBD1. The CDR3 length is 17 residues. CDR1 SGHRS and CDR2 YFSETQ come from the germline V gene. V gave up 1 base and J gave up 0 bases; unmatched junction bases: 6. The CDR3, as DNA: TGCGCCAGCAGCTTGACGGGACAGGGACGTAGCACAGATACGCAGTATTTT. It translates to CASSLTGQGRSTDTQYF.

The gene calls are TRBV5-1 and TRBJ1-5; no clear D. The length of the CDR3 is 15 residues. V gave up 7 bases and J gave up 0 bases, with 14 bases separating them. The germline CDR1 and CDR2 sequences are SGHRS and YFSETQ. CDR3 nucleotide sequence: TGCGCCAGCGCGAGAGGGCCGAATAGCAATCAGCCCCAGCATTTT. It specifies CASARGPNSNQPQHF.

CDR3 residues: CAIGGGAYEQYF. The CDR3 coding sequence is TGTGCCATCGGCGGGGGCGCCTACGAGCAGTACTTC. V and J are TRBV10-3 and TRBJ2-7; D perhaps matches TRBD2 (7 bases). Looked up from germline, CDR1 is ENHRY and CDR2 is SYGVKD. Trimming took off 8 bases at V and 2 bases at J, with 10 bases between the two ends. The CDR3 has 12 amino acids.

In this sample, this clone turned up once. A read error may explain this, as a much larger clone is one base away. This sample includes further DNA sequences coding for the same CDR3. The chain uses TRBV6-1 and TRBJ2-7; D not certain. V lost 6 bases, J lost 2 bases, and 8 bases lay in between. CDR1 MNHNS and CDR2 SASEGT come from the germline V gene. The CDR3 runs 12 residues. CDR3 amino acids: CASSESTYEQYF. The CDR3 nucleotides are TGTGCCAGCAGCGAATCCACCTACGAGCAGTACTTC.

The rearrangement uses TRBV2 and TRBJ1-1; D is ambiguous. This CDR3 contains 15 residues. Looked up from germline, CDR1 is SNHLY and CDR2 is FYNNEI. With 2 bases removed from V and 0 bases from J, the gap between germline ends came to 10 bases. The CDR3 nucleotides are TGTGCCAGCAGTGAATCAACCGTTATGAACACTGAAGCTTTCTTT. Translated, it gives CASSESTVMNTEAFF.

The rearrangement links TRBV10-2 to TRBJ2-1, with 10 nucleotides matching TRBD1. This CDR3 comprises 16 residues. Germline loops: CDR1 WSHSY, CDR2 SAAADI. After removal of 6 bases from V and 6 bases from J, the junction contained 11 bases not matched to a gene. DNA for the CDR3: TGCGCCAGCAGCGAGGAAGGGACAGGGGTCCGCAATGAGCAGTTCTTC. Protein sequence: CASSEEGTGVRNEQFF.

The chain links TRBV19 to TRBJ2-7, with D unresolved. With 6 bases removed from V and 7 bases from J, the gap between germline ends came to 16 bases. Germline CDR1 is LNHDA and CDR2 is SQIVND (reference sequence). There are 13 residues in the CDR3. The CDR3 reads CASSSNTNGEQYF. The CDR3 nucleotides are TGTGCCAGTAGCTCAAACACCAACGGGGAGCAGTACTTC.